The 5 T cell receptor beta chains below all came from one sample that was sequenced in a study of blood T cell repertoires in COVID-19. Clones were read by immunoSEQ multiplex PCR, and TCRdb kept only the in-frame ones, dropping some. The sample has some 60,000 clones; about 75% are singletons. The sequenced sample consisted of peripheral blood. The receptor set was obtained from a human donor in a cohort sampled during active COVID-19.

The rearrangement uses TRBV19 and TRBJ2-5; weak D call: TRBD1 (6 bases). V gave up 5 bases and J gave up 4 bases, with 11 bases separating them. The CDR3 contains 13 residues. The germline V gene encodes CDR1 LNHDA and CDR2 SQIVND (reference sequence). The CDR3 loop is CASSFLRGETQYF. Here the CDR3 DNA reads TGTGCCAGTAGTTTCCTCAGGGGAGAGACCCAGTACTTC. Using reference TRBV19 and TRBJ2-5 for the parts outside the CDR3, the full variable domain is DGGITQSPKYLFRKEGQNVTLSCEQNLNHDAMYWYRQDPGQGLRLIYYSQIVNDFQKGDIAEGYSVSREKKESFPLTVTSAQKNPTAFYLCASSFLRGETQYFGPGTRLLVL.

This clone was seen once. The genes are TRBV6-6 and TRBJ2-1, with 12 bases fitting TRBD1. V shed 7 bases, J shed 8 bases, and the junction held 12 bases outside the gene matches. This CDR3 spans 16 amino acids. Germline CDR1 is MNHNY and CDR2 is SVGAGI (reference sequence). CDR3 loop: CASIVEGTGGFHEQFF. The CDR3, as DNA: TGTGCCAGCATCGTGGAGGGGACAGGGGGCTTCCATGAGCAGTTCTTC.

This clone showed up just once. As DNA, the CDR3 is TGCGCCAGCAGCCAAGAGGGGGGGGGCACAGATACGCAGTATTTT. It codes for CASSQEGGGTDTQYF. The chain couples TRBV5-1 to TRBJ2-3; D is possibly TRBD2 (7 bases). The CDR3 has 15 residues. From germline, CDR1 is SGHRS and CDR2 YFSETQ. Trimming pared 4 bases from V and 1 base from J, leaving 13 bases between. Using reference TRBV5-1 and TRBJ2-3 for the parts outside the CDR3, the full variable domain is KAGVTQTPRYLIKTRGQQVTLSCSPISGHRSVSWYQQTPGQGLQFLFEYFSETQRNKGNFPGRFSGRQFSNSRSEMNVSTLELGDSALYLCASSQEGGGTDTQYFGPGTRLTVL.

The chain uses TRBV5-1 and TRBJ1-1, with 7 positions matching TRBD1. V lost 4 bases, J lost 0 bases, and 0 bases stayed unmatched. CDR1 SGHRS and CDR2 YFSETQ come from the germline V gene. The CDR3 has 13 amino acids. The CDR3 is CASSGQVNTEAFF. In DNA, the CDR3 is TGCGCCAGCAGCGGACAGGTGAACACTGAAGCTTTCTTT. The whole variable domain, filled in from reference TRBV5-1 and TRBJ1-1, reads KAGVTQTPRYLIKTRGQQVTLSCSPISGHRSVSWYQQTPGQGLQFLFEYFSETQRNKGNFPGRFSGRQFSNSRSEMNVSTLELGDSALYLCASSGQVNTEAFFGQGTRLTVV.

This clone was seen just once. The chain couples TRBV12-2 to TRBJ1-4; TRBD1 reflects the table's D call only, with no check against the DNA. TRBV12-2 is a known pseudogene. The CDR3 is 15 amino acids. The CDR3 DNA follows: TGTGCAAGTCGCTTCACGACAGGGGGCGACGAAAAACTGTTTTTT. It yields the protein CASRFTTGGDEKLFF.